This T cell receptor beta chain was sequenced for a study of cytomegalovirus exposure and HLA in healthy donors. Study-wide points: Upon later analysis, TCR association rates were observed to vary by HLA locus, being highest for DRB1 and lowest for HLA-C. Several top significant clusters appeared, in a later analysis, to be linked to common viral pathogens.

Remarks on this clone: Its antigen remains unidentified.

Use of 60 Vbeta and 13 Jbeta primers characterized the PCR. Only in-frame clones appear in the TCRdb table, and some are missing; sequencing was by immunoSEQ multiplex PCR. The data show about 180,000 clones, less than 80% seen once. The CDR3 is 18 residues long. V was shortened by 0 bases and J by 1 base, with 18 bases between the two germline ends. CDR1 is WNHNN, CDR2 SYGVQD, per germline (reference sequence). The receptor was isolated from a woman in her thirties or forties in good health and CMV-seronegative. V is TRBV10-1 and J is TRBJ2-5; perhaps TRBD2 as D (5 bases). The sample taken for sequencing was PBMCs. In DNA, the CDR3 is TGCGCCAGCAGTGAGTCCCCCCCCGTGCGGGCATGCCAAGAGACCCAGTACTTC. Translation gives CASSESPPVRACQETQYF.